This section outlines one T cell receptor (beta chain) sequence together with its context. Its antigen has not been determined. No base quality information exists; no much larger clone differs at one position. The run used an Illumina HiSeq 1500. The public sequencing data were trimmed at Q25 with fastp and processed into clonotypes with MiXCR by TCRdb, which kept only in-frame beta chains. When rows share a CDR3 protein, they turn into one entry using the most common DNA and genes. The sample includes 650,000 to 900,000 distinct CDR3 sequences, with about 30% observed a single time. The ten largest clones take up roughly an eighth of the sample. Deletion took 1 base off V and 7 bases off J, with a span of 22 bases between the germline ends. The germline V gene provides CDR1 SQVTM and CDR2 ANQGSEA. The CDR3 contains 16 residues, cysteine and phenylalanine counted. The DNA shown is the 48-base CDR3, in frame from base 1.

What the treatment or condition label conveys for this sample: in vitro stimulation with specific CMV peptide epitopes to enrich CMV-specific T cells. These data are taken from a study of T cell repertoires in cytomegalovirus infection (dated by TCRdb to the late 2010s). A note on the overall study: The peptide stimulations were aimed at well-studied HLA-B-restricted epitopes as well as recently identified HLA-C-restricted CMV epitopes, whose presentation resists viral immunomodulation. The HLA type of each donor mattered for the analysis, because public TCR beta signatures pointed to carriage of CMV infection along with the matching HLA type. The investigation overall reported the following: In the ex vivo response, HLA-C-restricted CMV-specific TCR beta clonotypes were dominant, and in two of eight donors the single most frequent clonotype came from this HLA-C-restricted group. In both this cohort and an independent cohort of over 350 donors, the cumulative frequency of public TCR beta family members distinguished carriers of CMV infection plus the relevant HLA type.

The source was cultured CD8+ T cells from PBMCs, collected from culture after CMV antigen stimulation. This TCR derives from a human donor in good health (CMV status not recorded). Some clones in this sample may be carry-over from other donors' samples. The receptor chain draws on TRBV29-1 and TRBJ1-2; no D gene can be assigned with confidence. Read as DNA, the sequence is TGCAGCGTTGAAGCCAAAAATCAAGTCTCTATGCCTGGCTACACCTTC. Its coded protein is CSVEAKNQVSMPGYTF.